These T cell receptor gamma chains were read from a single sample in a study of human gamma delta and Vdelta1 T cells. TCRdb ran CATT on the PCR reads. The table lists about 4,000 gamma-chain clones, roughly 17% of them singletons. These receptors lack a known antigen. Sequencing used Vdelta1 gamma-delta T cells from blood grown in culture (DOT cells). These receptors originate from a human donor in good health. Each CDR3 is given with its conserved first and last residue. Each record gives: V gene, J gene, CDR3 protein.

>TRGV10|TRGJP1
CAAWDISTDCTTGWFKIF
>TRGV2|TRGJ1/TRGJ2
CATSWGYKKLF
>TRGV3|TRGJ1/TRGJ2
CATWDSPGPKKLF
>TRGV2|TRGJ1/TRGJ2
CATWDGRYKKLF
>TRGV9|TRGJ1/TRGJ2
CALWEVPYYKKLF
>TRGV2|TRGJ1/TRGJ2
CATWDGPQSSYYKKLF
>TRGV8|TRGJ1/TRGJ2
CATLPKKKLF
>TRGV4|TRGJ1/TRGJ2
CATWPNYYKKLF
>TRGV9|TRGJ1/TRGJ2
CALWEVLWGNKKLF
>TRGV2|TRGJP2
CATWDGRDSDWIKTF
>TRGV4|TRGJ1/TRGJ2
CATWIGRNKGKLF
>TRGV9|TRGJP2
CALWELSKSSDWIKTF
>TRGV8|TRGJ1/TRGJ2
CATWAPRYKKLF
>TRGV5|TRGJ1/TRGJ2
CATWDYYYKKLF
>TRGV2|TRGJ1/TRGJ2
CATWDGSFLLF
>TRGV3|TRGJP2
CASSDWIKTF
>TRGV9|TRGJ1/TRGJ2
CALWEAQAYKKLF
>TRGV2|TRGJP2
CATWEYGDWIKTF
>TRGV4|TRGJ1/TRGJ2
CATWDAYKKLF
>TRGV3|TRGJP2
CATWDISDCIKTF
>TRGV9|TRGJ1/TRGJ2
CALWEVHVGKKLF
>TRGV9|TRGJ1/TRGJ2
CALWEPPGVKKLF
>TRGV9|TRGJ1/TRGJ2
CALWEPTGKLF
>TRGV2|TRGJ1/TRGJ2
CATWDGLSMNYYKKLF